This TCR beta chain derives from a study of brain T cells in children with intractable seizures. Study findings and constraints: Clones missing pre-surgery may reflect undersampling of that blood sample.

Indicated time point: blood from clinic visit 5 months post-surgery; TSC patient then seizure free. The sequenced cases were selected for having the highest brain T cell transcript signatures. Generated by immunoSEQ multiplex PCR, the TCRdb table keeps only in-frame clones and is missing some. The sample lists 340,000 or so clones, 93% occurring once. Details on this clone: Its antigen is unidentified.

Germline assignment: CDR1 MNHNY and CDR2 SVGAGI (reference sequence). Trimming left V 7 bases short and J 0 bases short, with 10 bases between. The CDR3 has 13 amino acids. The V call is TRBV6-6, the J call TRBJ2-7; D unresolved. The sequences come from peripheral blood, collected around 5 months after surgery. The receptor was isolated from a boy under two years old with tuberous sclerosis and intractable seizures. The CDR3 DNA is TGTGCCAGCAAGGCGAGCTACTCCTACGAGCAGTACTTC. Amino acid sequence: CASKASYSYEQYF.